This entry describes one T cell receptor beta chain. Its target is unknown. As it was prepared, the TCRbeta library received unique molecular identifiers. TCRdb fed the PCR reads into MiXCR, producing one record per CDR3 protein. The profile shows around 130,000 distinct CDR3 sequences, roughly 9.7% of them singletons. This sample was taken from a study of T-cell reconstitution after alpha-beta-depleted transplantation in children. Study-wide results and limits: Newly generated T cells supplied most T-cell counts and diversity one year post-transplant. Several hundred expanded graft clones reportedly gave rise to the alpha-beta T cells present about two months after transplant. TCRbeta diversity was high at day 60 in some patients (a result of surviving recipient T cells and thymic progenitors).

The germline V and J ends were trimmed by 6 bases and 2 bases, with 20 bases remaining between them. The CDR3 runs 15 residues. Germline assignment: CDR1 DFQATT and CDR2 SNEGSKA (reference sequence). The TCR sequence derives from a girl under three years old who had a stem cell transplant for combined immunodeficiency, so the T cells may come from the graft donor. The input for sequencing was PBMCs, mostly from graft donor cells, taken 180 days after TCRalphabeta/CD19-depleted stem cell transplant. The chain joins TRBV20-1 to TRBJ2-7; D uncertain. The CDR3 nucleotides are TGCAGTGCCGCCCGGCTCGGACGCCCGGCCTACGAGCAGTACTTC. Its protein product is CSAARLGRPAYEQYF.